One and the same sample provided the 28 T cell receptor beta chains below, sequenced in a study of beta chain features in type 1 diabetes. Their specific antigens are unknown. Sequencing targeted expressed TCRB transcripts, as all isolated RNA had been reverse transcribed. Sequencing used immunoSEQ multiplex PCR; TCRdb keeps in-frame clones, though not all of them. The sample contains 52,000 or so clones, roughly 52% of which appear only once. Regarding the study as a whole: Significant though moderate, a shortening of TCRB CDR3s appeared in all four CD4+ subsets of Type 1 diabetes patients.

Sequenced input: Tregs from blood. These receptor sequences come from a woman in her forties with type 1 diabetes.

V gene TRBV2 combines with J gene TRBJ1-4; no firm D call. Trimming removed 7 bases from V and 7 bases from J, with 19 bases in between. This CDR3 contains 15 residues. The germline V gene encodes CDR1 SNHLY and CDR2 FYNNEI. This CDR3 is CASTTGRARGEKLFF. CDR3 coding DNA: TGTGCCAGCACCACCGGACGGGCCCGGGGTGAAAAACTGTTTTTT.

V gene TRBV5-1 combines with J gene TRBJ2-3; 11 bases are a match to TRBD2. The germline V gene encodes CDR1 SGHRS and CDR2 YFSETQ. There are 17 residues in the CDR3. Losses at the gene ends were 7 bases for V and 7 bases for J; bases not matched to a gene: 17. The CDR3 DNA reads TGCGCCAGCTCCCGAGGCACTAGCGGGAGTCTTCCATATACGCAGTATTTT. This encodes CASSRGTSGSLPYTQYF.

V and J are TRBV7-2 and TRBJ1-4, with 8 bases fitting TRBD1. The V segment lost 6 bases and the J segment 6 bases; nucleotides outside the gene matches: 9. The CDR3 spans 15 residues. CDR1 SGHTA and CDR2 FQGNSA come from the germline V gene. Written as DNA, the CDR3 is TGTGCCAGCAGGGCGGAGCCAGGGGGCCATGAAAAACTGTTTTTT. Residues: CASRAEPGGHEKLFF.

This clone showed up just a few times. V gene TRBV18 combines with J gene TRBJ1-4; 8 nucleotides match TRBD1. The CDR3 is 14 residues long. CDR1 KGHSH and CDR2 LQKENI come from the germline V gene. V lost 3 bases and J lost 8; bases outside the gene matches: 5. CDR3 sequence: CASSPDRVGEKLFF. CDR3 DNA sequence: TGTGCCAGCTCACCGGACAGGGTGGGCGAAAAACTGTTTTTT.

The rearrangement uses TRBV7-2 and TRBJ1-5; 8 nucleotides agree with TRBD1. V was pared by 3 bases and J by 3 bases, with 10 bases of the junction left unmatched. Germline assignment: CDR1 SGHTA and CDR2 FQGNSA. The CDR3 is 17 residues long. The CDR3 DNA reads as TGTGCCAGCAGCTTGGGGGTGGGGACAGGCTACAATCAGCCCCAGCATTTT. Encoded protein: CASSLGVGTGYNQPQHF.

This rearrangement joins TRBV18 to TRBJ2-1; a possible D gene is TRBD1 (5 bases). The CDR3 sequence is 13 residues long. CDR1 KGHSH and CDR2 LQKENI come from the germline V gene. The ends were cut back, 6 bases at V and 4 bases at J, with 10 bases in the middle. CDR3: CASSLQVYNEQFF. CDR3 DNA sequence: TGTGCCAGCTCTCTACAGGTTTACAATGAGCAGTTCTTC.

This clone is labeled as medium-sized. The CDR3 region is CASSSSRDSGNTIYF. The DNA of the CDR3 is TGTGCCAGCAGCTCATCTCGGGACTCTGGAAACACCATATATTTT. The gene calls are TRBV9 and TRBJ1-3, with D unclear. Between the trimmed V and J ends, which lost 4 bases and 0 bases, there was a span of 11 bases. The V gene's germline CDR1 is SGDLS and CDR2 YYNGEE. The CDR3 sequence is 15 residues long. Full variable domain (remainder filled in from reference TRBV9 and TRBJ1-3): DSGVTQTPKHLITATGQRVTLRCSPRSGDLSVYWYQQSLDQGLQFLIQYYNGEERAKGNILERFSAQQFPDLHSELNLSSLELGDSALYFCASSSSRDSGNTIYFGEGSWLTVV.

The rearrangement uses TRBV27 and TRBJ2-5, with 10 bases that match TRBD2. Germline trimming cut 4 bases from V and 4 bases from J; bases unmatched to any gene: 6. The CDR3 runs to 15 residues. Germline CDR1 is MNHEY and CDR2 is SMNVEV (reference sequence). The CDR3 DNA reads TGTGCCAGCAGTTCATTAGCGGGGGGACCAGAGACCCAGTACTTC. Its translation: CASSSLAGGPETQYF.

V and J are TRBV6-5 and TRBJ2-1, with 10 bases identical to TRBD2. The CDR3 runs to 16 residues. The germline CDR1 and CDR2 sequences are MNHEY and SVGAGI. V was pared by 0 bases and J by 3 bases, with 2 bases of the junction left unmatched. The CDR3 nucleotides are TGTGCCAGCAGTTACTCACCTAGCGGGAGCTACAATGAGCAGTTCTTC. Translated: CASSYSPSGSYNEQFF.

The rearrangement links TRBV7-2 to TRBJ1-1; weak D call: TRBD1 (6 bases). Germline V gene data show CDR1 as SGHTA and CDR2 as FQGNSA. The V and J ends lost 5 bases and 4 bases respectively, with 23 bases between them. The CDR3 is 17 residues long. The CDR3 here is CASSRSTGRVWGTEAFF. CDR3 DNA: TGTGCCAGCAGCCGCAGTACAGGGAGGGTATGGGGCACTGAAGCTTTCTTT.

This sequence joins TRBV29-1 and TRBJ1-4, with 8 bases lining up with TRBD1. Germline V gene sequence: CDR1 SQVTM, CDR2 ANQGSEA. After removal of 6 bases from V and 8 bases from J, the junction contained 5 bases not matched to a gene. This CDR3 region has 12 residues. The CDR3 region is CSVQGAGEKLFF. The CDR3 region has the DNA TGCAGCGTGCAGGGGGCGGGAGAAAAACTGTTTTTT.

The chain couples TRBV9 to TRBJ2-2, with 12 positions matching TRBD2. Germline V gene lookup returns CDR1 SGDLS and CDR2 YYNGEE. CDR3 length equals 16 residues. The junction had 1 base not matched to a gene; V was cut back by 1 base and J by 3 bases. CDR3: CASSVLAGGHTGELFF. CDR3 in DNA: TGTGCCAGCAGCGTACTAGCGGGGGGGCACACCGGGGAGCTGTTTTTT.

The chain links TRBV5-1 to TRBJ1-2; 7 nucleotides line up with TRBD1. CDR3 length: 13 amino acids. The germline CDR1 and CDR2 sequences are SGHRS and YFSETQ. Trimming at V came to 4 bases and at J to 13 bases, leaving 13 bases not matched to a gene. CDR3 sequence reads: CASSPRTGSSGTF. The CDR3, as DNA: TGCGCCAGCAGCCCCCGGACAGGATCCTCCGGCACCTTC.

This clone was detected only a few times. The rearrangement uses TRBV19 and TRBJ1-5, with a weak D call TRBD1 (5 bases). V lost 7 bases and J 5 bases, leaving 15 bases between the germline ends. Germline V gene sequence: CDR1 LNHDA, CDR2 SQIVND (reference sequence). This CDR3 contains 14 residues. CDR3 sequence reads: CASTLGGMDQPQHF. The CDR3 DNA reads as TGTGCCAGTACCCTCGGGGGAATGGATCAGCCCCAGCATTTT.

The CDR3 spells CASSGASGHFQETQYF. In DNA form, the CDR3 reads TGTGCCAGCAGTGGAGCTTCGGGACACTTCCAAGAGACCCAGTACTTC. J is TRBJ2-5 and V is TRBV2; D is possibly TRBD1 (6 bases). V shed 4 bases and J shed 1 base, with 16 bases lying between them. Germline V gene data show CDR1 as SNHLY and CDR2 as FYNNEI. This CDR3 contains 16 residues.

The chain recombines TRBV6-5 with TRBJ1-2, with D hard to call. The CDR3 covers 14 residues. Per germline, CDR1 MNHEY and CDR2 SVGAGI. Between the trimmed V and J ends, which lost 6 bases and 4 bases, there was a span of 15 bases. The CDR3 region has the DNA TGTGCCAGCAGAGTTCTCTCACAGTTCTATGGCTACACCTTC. This codes for CASRVLSQFYGYTF.

In this sample, this clone turned up a few times. This chain uses TRBV7-2 with TRBJ1-5, with 7 bases identical to TRBD1. Germline CDR1 is SGHTA and CDR2 is FQGNSA. This CDR3 is 15 amino acids long. With 1 base clipped from V and 6 bases from J, the junction kept 6 bases outside the gene matches. Here the CDR3 reads CASSLDSGGPQPQHF. The DNA of the CDR3 is TGTGCCAGCAGCTTAGATTCAGGGGGGCCTCAGCCCCAGCATTTT.

The rearrangement joins TRBV5-1 to TRBJ2-4; maybe TRBD1 (5 bases). Germline V gene sequence: CDR1 SGHRS, CDR2 YFSETQ. This CDR3 has 13 amino acids. V dropped 2 bases and J dropped 8 bases, with 11 bases sitting between them. Here the CDR3 reads CASSLGQEDIQYF. CDR3 in DNA: TGCGCCAGCAGCTTAGGACAAGAGGACATTCAGTACTTC.

This clone is labeled as medium-sized (0.01 to 0.1%). The chain couples TRBV28 to TRBJ1-1; possibly TRBD1 for D (6 bases). The V and J ends lost 4 bases and 2 bases respectively, with 14 bases between them. CDR3 length: 15 residues. Germline V gene lookup returns CDR1 MDHEN and CDR2 SYDVKM. The CDR3: CASSSLLGGNTEAFF. The CDR3 DNA sequence: TGTGCCAGCAGTTCCCTTTTAGGGGGAAACACTGAAGCTTTCTTT.

The chain employs TRBV29-1 and TRBJ2-7; D possibly corresponds to TRBD1 (5 bases). The CDR3 runs to 17 residues. V gave up 4 bases and J gave up 2 bases, with 24 bases separating them. Germline lookup yields CDR1 SQVTM and CDR2 ANQGSEA. CDR3 nucleotide sequence: TGCAGCGTTGTTCTCCCCCCCGGGCAGGGCAGACCCTACGAGCAGTACTTC. This codes for CSVVLPPGQGRPYEQYF.

The chain is built from TRBV7-8 and TRBJ1-5, with TRBD1 identical over 8 bases. The trim removed 1 base at V and 6 bases at J, leaving 5 bases unmatched. Germline assignment: CDR1 SGHVS and CDR2 FQNEAQ. CDR3 length equals 15 residues. The CDR3 reads CASSLEGTGLQPQHF. In nucleotides, the CDR3 is TGTGCCAGCAGCTTAGAGGGGACAGGACTTCAGCCCCAGCATTTT.

The chain combines TRBV29-1 with TRBJ2-7, with D perhaps matching TRBD1 (6 bases). V lost 7 bases, J lost 3 bases, and 16 bases lay in between. The CDR3 length is 13 residues. The germline CDR1 and CDR2 sequences are SQVTM and ANQGSEA. CDR3 amino acids: CSAGGHRVYEQYF. The CDR3 DNA reads TGCAGCGCTGGGGGACACCGCGTCTACGAGCAGTACTTC.

This clone showed up just a few times. V usage is TRBV7-2 and J usage is TRBJ1-4; 8 bases align to TRBD1. Trimming cost V 5 bases and J 5 bases; bases outside gene matches: 7. The CDR3 loop spans 15 amino acids. CDR1 and CDR2 (germline): SGHTA, FQGNSA. The CDR3 sequence is CASSQGQVRNEKLFF. CDR3 sequence (DNA): TGTGCCAGCAGCCAGGGACAGGTCCGGAATGAAAAACTGTTTTTT.

This clone was found a few times. The chain joins TRBV7-3 to TRBJ2-1; D remains ambiguous. The V gene's germline CDR1 is SGHTA and CDR2 FQGTGA. V was shortened by 2 bases and J by 9 bases, with 5 bases between the two germline ends. This CDR3 is built from 11 residues. The CDR3 DNA follows: TGTGCCAGCAGCTTATCGGGTGAGCAGTTCTTC. Translated, it gives CASSLSGEQFF.

V gene TRBV5-4 combines with J gene TRBJ1-2; TRBD1 aligns across 7 bases. V shed 1 base, J shed 8 bases, and the junction held 2 bases outside the gene matches. The CDR3 has 12 amino acids. The germline gives CDR1 SGHNT, CDR2 YYREEE (reference sequence). The CDR3 DNA reads as TGTGCCAGCAGCTTGAACAGGGGAGGCTACACCTTC. It encodes CASSLNRGGYTF.

The chain couples TRBV28 to TRBJ2-5; 9 nucleotides line up with TRBD2. With 9 bases clipped from V and 5 bases from J, the junction kept 10 bases outside the gene matches. The CDR3 is 14 residues long. Germline V gives CDR1 MDHEN, CDR2 SYDVKM. The CDR3, as DNA: TGTGCCAGTTCGGCGGCGGGGGGGCTGGAGACCCAGTACTTC. Translation gives CASSAAGGLETQYF.

The chain combines TRBV10-3 with TRBJ2-7; D not certain. Germline CDR1 ENHRY, CDR2 SYGVKD. The length of the CDR3 is 15 residues. Trimming removed 1 base at V and 1 base at J, with 11 bases between. CDR3 sequence (DNA): TGTGCCATCAGTGAGTACGACGGAGTTTCCTACGAGCAGTACTTC. This encodes CAISEYDGVSYEQYF.

The CDR3 is CASSSGFGFGGETQYF. Written as DNA, the CDR3 is TGTGCCAGCAGCTCGGGGTTCGGTTTTGGAGGGGAGACCCAGTACTTC. V usage is TRBV11-2 and J usage is TRBJ2-5, with D possibly TRBD2 on 6 matching bases. The CDR3 length is 16 residues. Between the trimmed V and J ends, which lost 4 bases and 5 bases, there was a span of 20 bases. Per germline, CDR1 SGHAT and CDR2 FQNNGV.